The 32 T cell receptor beta chains given below trace back to one sample, sequenced in a study of cytomegalovirus exposure and HLA in healthy donors. PCR employed 60 Vbeta and 13 Jbeta primers. The protocol was immunoSEQ multiplex PCR, while the TCRdb copy is restricted to in-frame clones and leaves out a portion. The table has about 200,000 clones, roughly 77% seen once. The specimen sequenced was PBMCs. The receptor source for this set is a male donor in good health and CMV-seropositive.

The V call is TRBV14, the J call TRBJ2-7; TRBD1 agrees at 8 bases. The CDR3 is made up of 14 amino acids. The germline V gene encodes CDR1 SGHDN and CDR2 FVKESK. V was clipped by 4 bases and J by 4 bases; unmatched bases: 6. CDR3 amino acids: CASSRGRGLYEQYF. DNA for the CDR3: TGTGCCAGCAGCCGAGGCAGGGGGCTGTACGAGCAGTACTTC.

The chain recombines TRBV6-1 with TRBJ2-1; 10 bases line up with TRBD1. CDR1 MNHNS and CDR2 SASEGT come from the germline V gene. V lost 10 bases and J lost 6; bases outside the gene matches: 12. This CDR3 is built from 15 residues. The CDR3 region is CATIQPGQGFNEQFF. CDR3 DNA: TGTGCCACCATTCAACCGGGACAGGGGTTCAATGAGCAGTTCTTC.

The CDR3 loop is CASSLGLAGSTDTQYF. The CDR3 DNA sequence: TGTGCCAGCAGCTTGGGACTAGCGGGGAGTACAGATACGCAGTATTTT. This chain joins TRBV7-6 and TRBJ2-3; TRBD2 aligns across 13 bases. J gave up 3 bases and V 3 bases, and 3 bases lay outside the gene matches. Germline CDR1 reads SGHVS; CDR2 reads FNYEAQ. This CDR3 is built from 16 residues. The entire variable domain, with the rest obtained from reference TRBV7-6 and TRBJ2-3, is as follows: GAGVSQSPRYKVTKRGQDVALRCDPISGHVSLYWYRQALGQGPEFLTYFNYEAQQDKSGLPNDRFSAERPEGSISTLTIQRTEQRDSAMYRCASSLGLAGSTDTQYFGPGTRLTVL.

The J gene is TRBJ2-5, the V gene TRBV7-3, with 7 bases matching TRBD1. The CDR3 totals 17 residues. The germline V gene encodes CDR1 SGHTA and CDR2 FQGTGA. V dropped 5 bases and J dropped 2; count of bases not matched to a gene: 14. The CDR3 nucleotides read TGTGCCAGCAGCCACGGCCTCCAGGCAGGGGGTCAAGAGACCCAGTACTTC. It codes for CASSHGLQAGGQETQYF.

This clone occurred a few times. This sequence joins TRBV19 and TRBJ2-1; TRBD2 might be the D (5 bases). Between the trimmed V and J ends, which lost 6 bases and 8 bases, there was a span of 8 bases. CDR3 length: 11 residues. In germline, CDR1 is LNHDA, CDR2 SQIVND (reference sequence). The CDR3 nucleotides read TGTGCCAGTAGGGAGGCCGATGAGCAGTTCTTC. It is translated as CASREADEQFF.

This clone occurred once. The rearrangement joins TRBV21-1 to TRBJ2-5; no check of the table's D call, TRBD1, against the DNA was made. The better agreement between TRBJ2-7 and the DNA end casts doubt on the J call. TRBV21-1 is deemed a pseudogene. This CDR3 spans 19 amino acids. CDR3 nucleotides: TGTGCCAGCAGCAAAGGTCTTGTCGGACAGGGGTTGGGTGCGGGCGAGCAGTACTTC. It specifies CASSKGLVGQGLGAGEQYF.

In this sample, this clone turned up a few times. The CDR3 loop is CASSPVSGRLYNEQFF. The DNA of the CDR3 is TGTGCCAGCAGCCCTGTTAGCGGGAGGTTGTACAATGAGCAGTTCTTC. The V gene is TRBV4-2, the J gene TRBJ2-1; the match to TRBD2 covers 10 bases. The trim removed 4 bases at V and 4 bases at J, leaving 7 bases unmatched. Germline values: CDR1 LGHNA, CDR2 YNFKEQ. CDR3 length equals 16 residues.

There are a few counts of this clone. The chain carries TRBV7-9 and TRBJ1-5; D call uncertain. Trimming shortened V by 0 bases and J by 4 bases, and 10 bases separated the two germline ends. The CDR3 is 15 amino acids. CDR1 SEHNR and CDR2 FQNEAQ come from the germline V gene (reference sequence). The CDR3 loop is CASSLARGDNQPQHF. CDR3 in DNA: TGTGCCAGCAGCTTAGCGCGGGGAGATAATCAGCCCCAGCATTTT.

The gene calls are TRBV10-3 and TRBJ2-5, with D uncertain. V lost 6 bases and J lost 2, with 10 bases in between. Germline CDR1 is ENHRY and CDR2 is SYGVKD. The CDR3 runs to 13 residues. Here the CDR3 DNA reads TGTGCCATCAGCCGCCTTGAGCAAGAGACCCAGTACTTC. Its translation: CAISRLEQETQYF.

This chain joins TRBV2 and TRBJ1-2, with D perhaps matching TRBD1 (5 bases). The CDR3 totals 12 residues. V was trimmed by 2 bases and J by 5 bases, leaving 6 bases between them. CDR1 is SNHLY and CDR2 is FYNNEI in the germline V gene. Here the CDR3 reads CASSESGYGYTF. CDR3 nucleotide sequence: TGTGCCAGCAGTGAATCAGGGTATGGCTACACCTTC.

The V gene is TRBV28, the J gene TRBJ2-1; 9 nucleotides agree with TRBD2. Per germline, CDR1 MDHEN and CDR2 SYDVKM. Trimming removed 7 bases from V and 9 bases from J; junction bases left unmatched: 7. The CDR3 length is 13 residues. The CDR3 protein is CASISSGIVEQFF. CDR3 nucleotides: TGTGCCAGCATTTCTAGCGGGATTGTTGAGCAGTTCTTC.

V usage is TRBV5-6 and J usage is TRBJ2-7; D perhaps matches TRBD1 (6 bases). CDR3 size: 14 residues. CDR1 SGHDT and CDR2 YYEEEE come from the germline V gene. The V end lost 5 bases, the J end lost 3 bases, and 15 bases lay between the germline ends. The CDR3 sequence is CASSLRQALYEQYF. DNA of the CDR3: TGTGCCAGCAGTCTCAGACAGGCTCTCTACGAGCAGTACTTC.

J is TRBJ2-7 and V is TRBV7-9, with unresolved D. This CDR3 has 16 amino acids. The ends were cut back, 5 bases at V and 2 bases at J, with 19 bases in the middle. Germline values: CDR1 SEHNR, CDR2 FQNEAQ (reference sequence). The CDR3 coding sequence is TGTGCCAGCAGCGGCCGCCCTGGGCAGATCCCCTACGAGCAGTACTTC. It specifies CASSGRPGQIPYEQYF.

V is TRBV9 and J is TRBJ2-2; 7 bases line up with TRBD1. Germline V CDR1 and CDR2: SGDLS, YYNGEE. This CDR3 is 14 amino acids long. Losses at the gene ends were 4 bases for V and 4 bases for J; bases not matched to a gene: 4. CDR3 bases: TGTGCCAGCAGCCCGACAGGGATCACCGGGGAGCTGTTTTTT. It specifies CASSPTGITGELFF.

This clone has only a few counts. The chain is built from TRBV28 and TRBJ1-5, with D uncertain. Deletions cut 6 bases from V and 5 bases from J, with 11 bases between. The CDR3 has 13 residues. CDR1 is MDHEN, CDR2 SYDVKM, per germline. The CDR3 DNA reads TGTGCCAGCAGCCAACCTATAGATCAGCCCCAGCATTTT. This encodes CASSQPIDQPQHF.

The chain has TRBV5-1 and TRBJ2-5; 8 bases are a match to TRBD2. This CDR3 contains 15 residues. Germline CDR1 reads SGHRS; CDR2 reads YFSETQ. J gave up 7 bases and V 5 bases, and 13 bases lay outside the gene matches. This CDR3 is CASRPSGTRGWTQYF. CDR3 nucleotides: TGCGCCAGCAGGCCCTCCGGGACTAGGGGGTGGACCCAGTACTTC.

V gene TRBV6-1 combines with J gene TRBJ2-1; 11 bases fit TRBD2. The CDR3 is 13 residues long. V dropped 7 bases and J dropped 8; count of bases not matched to a gene: 4. CDR1 and CDR2 (germline): MNHNS, SASEGT. The CDR3 coding sequence is TGTGCCAGCAAATTAGCGGGGGGGGATGAGCAGTTCTTC. As protein: CASKLAGGDEQFF.

The rearrangement links TRBV10-2 to TRBJ2-7, with 11 bases that match TRBD2. V gave up 6 bases and J gave up 7 bases; unmatched junction bases: 5. CDR1 and CDR2 (germline): WSHSY, SAAADI. The CDR3 loop spans 13 amino acids. CDR3 residues: CASRLAGVNEQYF. The CDR3 region has the DNA TGCGCCAGCAGACTAGCGGGAGTGAATGAGCAGTACTTC.

J is TRBJ2-2 and V is TRBV18; 14 positions agree with TRBD2. This CDR3 has 18 residues. With V trimmed by 5 bases and J by 2 bases, 7 bases remained unmatched. The germline V gene encodes CDR1 KGHSH and CDR2 LQKENI. The CDR3 loop reads CASSFGLAGGLNTGELFF. The CDR3 nucleotides read TGTGCCAGCTCATTTGGACTAGCGGGAGGACTCAACACCGGGGAGCTGTTTTTT.

This clone was found a few times. The V gene is TRBV19, the J gene TRBJ1-3; 8 positions match TRBD1. The CDR3 sequence is 16 residues long. V trimming: 3 bases; J trimming: 3 bases; junction bases outside the gene matches: 7. Germline V lookup: CDR1 LNHDA, CDR2 SQIVND (reference sequence). DNA of the CDR3: TGTGCCAGTAGTATTTTTACAGGGGGACATGGAAACACCATATATTTT. This sequence encodes CASSIFTGGHGNTIYF.

V usage is TRBV7-9 and J usage is TRBJ2-7, with 9 bases fitting TRBD1. The V segment lost 5 bases and the J segment 3 bases; nucleotides outside the gene matches: 8. Looked up from germline, CDR1 is SEHNR and CDR2 is FQNEAQ (reference sequence). The CDR3 sequence is 15 residues long. The DNA for the CDR3 is TGTGCCAGCAGCCCACCGGGGACAGGGCTCTACGAGCAGTACTTC. Its protein product is CASSPPGTGLYEQYF.

The chain couples TRBV4-3 to TRBJ2-3; 7 positions agree with TRBD2. Losses at the gene ends were 0 bases for V and 2 bases for J; bases not matched to a gene: 5. Germline V gives CDR1 LGHNA, CDR2 YSLEER. This CDR3 is built from 16 residues. CDR3 sequence reads: CASSQDRGGTTDTQYF. CDR3 sequence (DNA): TGCGCCAGCAGCCAAGACCGCGGGGGTACCACAGATACGCAGTATTTT.

The chain combines TRBV5-4 with TRBJ2-7; 13 bases align to TRBD2. In germline, CDR1 is SGHNT, CDR2 YYREEE (reference sequence). V dropped 4 bases and J dropped 7; count of bases not matched to a gene: 8. The CDR3 runs 15 residues. DNA of the CDR3: TGTGCCAGCAGCCAGACTAGCGGGAGGCCGAGGGAGCAGTACTTC. Translating gives CASSQTSGRPREQYF. Combining the CDR3 with reference TRBV5-4 and TRBJ2-7 gives the whole variable domain ETGVTQSPTHLIKTRGQQVTLRCSSQSGHNTVSWYQQALGQGPQFIFQYYREEENGRGNFPPRFSGLQFPNYSSELNVNALELDDSALYLCASSQTSGRPREQYFGPGTRLTVT.

Points on this clone: The junction departs from germline at one end; a sequencing error may be responsible. The CDR3: CASRQPMGRGNYGYTF. The CDR3 coding sequence is TGTGCCAGCCGCCAACCTATGGGGAGGGGGAACTATGGCTACACCTTC. The chain combines TRBV4-2 with TRBJ1-2; D perhaps matches TRBD1 (6 bases). This CDR3 is 16 amino acids long. Germline CDR1 is LGHNA and CDR2 is YNFKEQ.

For the CDR3, the DNA is TGTGCCAGCAGTTACTCGTACAGGGGGATTAACACTGAAGCTTTCTTT. As protein: CASSYSYRGINTEAFF. The rearrangement links TRBV6-5 to TRBJ1-1; 8 bases agree with TRBD1. The CDR3 consists of 16 residues. CDR1 is MNHEY and CDR2 is SVGAGI in the germline V gene. The V gene end was trimmed by 0 bases and the J gene end by 2 bases; junction bases not matched to a gene: 5.

This clone occurred a few times. V usage is TRBV7-8 and J usage is TRBJ2-1; 9 nucleotides align to TRBD2. The CDR3 runs 15 residues. CDR1 SGHVS and CDR2 FQNEAQ come from the germline V gene. J gave up 7 bases and V 1 base, and 5 bases lay outside the gene matches. CDR3 coding DNA: TGTGCCAGCAGCTTAGTGATTAGCGGGAGAAATGAGCAGTTCTTC. It encodes CASSLVISGRNEQFF.

This chain uses TRBV11-2 with TRBJ1-1, with TRBD1 identical over 8 bases. CDR1 is SGHAT, CDR2 FQNNGV, per germline. The CDR3 has 14 residues. V lost 0 bases to trimming and J lost 12 bases; unmatched junction nucleotides: 9. The CDR3 nucleotides read TGTGCCAGCAGCTTAGACCCAGGGGGCCTGGAGACTTTCTTT. Its protein is CASSLDPGGLETFF.

This clone was found once. The rearrangement joins TRBV11-2 to TRBJ2-1, with 8 nucleotides matching TRBD2. Germline CDR1 SGHAT, CDR2 FQNNGV. This CDR3 region has 15 residues. V dropped 4 bases and J dropped 9; count of bases not matched to a gene: 11. CDR3 DNA: TGTGCCAGCAGCTCCCAGGGTAGCGGGATGGGTGAGCAGTTCTTC. It translates to CASSSQGSGMGEQFF.

The chain links TRBV27 to TRBJ2-5; TRBD2 agrees at 15 bases. J gave up 1 base and V 5 bases, and 11 bases lay outside the gene matches. Germline assignment: CDR1 MNHEY and CDR2 SMNVEV (reference sequence). The CDR3 has 19 amino acids. The CDR3 spells CASSPRWTSGRAIQETQYF. The CDR3 region has the DNA TGTGCCAGCAGTCCCCGGTGGACTAGCGGGAGGGCCATCCAAGAGACCCAGTACTTC.

The V gene is TRBV5-6, the J gene TRBJ2-5, with 13 positions matching TRBD2. Losses at the gene ends were 4 bases for V and 1 base for J; bases not matched to a gene: 4. The CDR3 consists of 16 residues. Germline V gene lookup returns CDR1 SGHDT and CDR2 YYEEEE. The CDR3 sequence: CASSGGLAGIQETQYF. DNA of the CDR3: TGTGCCAGCAGCGGGGGACTAGCGGGGATCCAAGAGACCCAGTACTTC.

The chain is built from TRBV7-3 and TRBJ2-1; a weak D match, TRBD1 (5 bases). Germline CDR1 reads SGHTA; CDR2 reads FQGTGA. CDR3 size: 13 residues. Trimming took off 5 bases at V and 5 bases at J, with 10 bases between the two ends. The CDR3 here is CASSKGSDNEQFF. CDR3 sequence (DNA): TGTGCCAGCAGCAAGGGGTCGGACAATGAGCAGTTCTTC.

The chain couples TRBV15 to TRBJ2-3; D call uncertain. From germline, CDR1 is LNHNV and CDR2 YYDKDF (reference sequence). This CDR3 region has 12 residues. Trimming took 8 bases from V and 6 from J, leaving 12 bases between them. CDR3 nucleotide sequence: TGTGCCACCTATAACCCCGGGGATACGCAGTATTTT. Translated, it gives CATYNPGDTQYF.